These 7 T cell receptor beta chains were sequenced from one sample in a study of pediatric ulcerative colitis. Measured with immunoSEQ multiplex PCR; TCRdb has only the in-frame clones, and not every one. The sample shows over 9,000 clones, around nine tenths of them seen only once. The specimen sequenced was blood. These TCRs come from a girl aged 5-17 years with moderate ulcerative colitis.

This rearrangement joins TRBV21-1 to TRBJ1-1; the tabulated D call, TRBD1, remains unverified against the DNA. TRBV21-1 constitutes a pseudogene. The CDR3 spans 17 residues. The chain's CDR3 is CASSKCCRDRDCREAFF. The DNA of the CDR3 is TGTGCCAGCAGCAAGTGTTGTCGGGACAGGGACTGTCGTGAAGCTTTCTTT.

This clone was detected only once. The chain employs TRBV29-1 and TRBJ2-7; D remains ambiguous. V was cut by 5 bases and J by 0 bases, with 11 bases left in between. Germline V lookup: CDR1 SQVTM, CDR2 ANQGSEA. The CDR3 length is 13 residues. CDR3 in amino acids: CSVCPASSYEQYF. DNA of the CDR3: TGCAGCGTTTGTCCAGCGAGCTCCTACGAGCAGTACTTC.

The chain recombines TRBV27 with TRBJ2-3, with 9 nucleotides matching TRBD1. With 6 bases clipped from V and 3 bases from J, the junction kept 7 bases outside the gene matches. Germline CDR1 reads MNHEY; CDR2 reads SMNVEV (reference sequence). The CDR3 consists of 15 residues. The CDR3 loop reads CASRWDRAITDTQYF. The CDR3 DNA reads TGTGCCAGCAGATGGGACAGGGCGATTACAGATACGCAGTATTTT.

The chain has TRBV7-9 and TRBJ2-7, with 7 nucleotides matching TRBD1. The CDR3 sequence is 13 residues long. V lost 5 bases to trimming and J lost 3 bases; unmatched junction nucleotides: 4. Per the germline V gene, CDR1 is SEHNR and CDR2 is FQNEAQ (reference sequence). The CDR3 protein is CASSGDRDYEQYF. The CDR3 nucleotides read TGTGCCAGCAGCGGCGACAGGGACTACGAGCAGTACTTC.

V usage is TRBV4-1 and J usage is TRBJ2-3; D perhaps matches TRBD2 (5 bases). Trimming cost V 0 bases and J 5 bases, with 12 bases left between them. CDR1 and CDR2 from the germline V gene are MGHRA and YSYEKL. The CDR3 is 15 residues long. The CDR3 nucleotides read TGCGCCAGCAGCCAAGACTACGCCGCGGGAGATACGCAGTATTTT. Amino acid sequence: CASSQDYAAGDTQYF.

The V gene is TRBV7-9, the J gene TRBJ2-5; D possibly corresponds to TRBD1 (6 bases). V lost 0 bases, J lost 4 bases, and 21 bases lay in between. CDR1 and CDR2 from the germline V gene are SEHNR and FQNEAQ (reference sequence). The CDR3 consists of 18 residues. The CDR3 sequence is CASSLAGQGLGSRETQYF. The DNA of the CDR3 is TGTGCCAGCAGCTTAGCGGGCCAGGGGTTGGGCTCAAGAGAGACCCAGTACTTC.

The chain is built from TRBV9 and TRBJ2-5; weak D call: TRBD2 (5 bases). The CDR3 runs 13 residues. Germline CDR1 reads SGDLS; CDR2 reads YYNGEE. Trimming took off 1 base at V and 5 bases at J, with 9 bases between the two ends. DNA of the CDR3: TGTGCCAGCAGCGTAAACTCGGGGGAGACCCAGTACTTC. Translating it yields CASSVNSGETQYF.